This T cell receptor beta chain stems from a study of CD8+ T cells in alopecia areata. This clone was counted only a few times. Antigen: not known. Study results and limitations: Scalp samples also contribute reads from the resident alphabeta T cells found in normal skin.

RNA extraction was followed by reverse transcription into cDNA, which acted as the sequencing template. TCRdb keeps only in-frame clones here, not all; method: immunoSEQ multiplex PCR. The sample has about 140,000 clones; 55% to 65% are singletons. V was trimmed by 3 bases and J by 4 bases, leaving 13 bases between them. Germline values: CDR1 SGDLS, CDR2 YYNGEE. There are 14 residues in the CDR3. The rearrangement joins TRBV9 to TRBJ1-2; no reliable D call. The clonotype originates from a human donor in good health. Sequencing used CD4+ T cells sorted from blood. CDR3 nucleotides: TGTGCCAGCAGCGACCGAGATGGCTTCTATGGCTACACCTTC. This gives the protein CASSDRDGFYGYTF. The full variable domain, in which reference TRBV9 and TRBJ1-2 provide the parts outside the CDR3, is DSGVTQTPKHLITATGQRVTLRCSPRSGDLSVYWYQQSLDQGLQFLIQYYNGEERAKGNILERFSAQQFPDLHSELNLSSLELGDSALYFCASSDRDGFYGYTFGSGTRLTVV.